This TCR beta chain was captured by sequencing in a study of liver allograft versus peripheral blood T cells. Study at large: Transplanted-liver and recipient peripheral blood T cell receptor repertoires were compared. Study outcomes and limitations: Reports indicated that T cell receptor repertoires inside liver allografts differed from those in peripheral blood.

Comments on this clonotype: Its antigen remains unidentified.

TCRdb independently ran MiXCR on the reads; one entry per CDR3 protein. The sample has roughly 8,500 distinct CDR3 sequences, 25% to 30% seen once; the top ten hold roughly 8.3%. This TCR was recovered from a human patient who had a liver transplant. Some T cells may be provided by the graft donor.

CDR3 DNA: TGTGCCAGCAGTGAAGAGGGGCAGTTTAACTATGGCTACACCTTC. This codes for CASSEEGQFNYGYTF. The chain employs TRBV6-1 and TRBJ1-2; possibly TRBD1 for D (5 bases). The V and J ends lost 1 base and 1 base respectively, with 10 bases between them. Germline V lookup: CDR1 MNHNS, CDR2 SASEGT. The length of the CDR3 is 15 residues.